Listed here are 20 T cell receptor beta chains from one sample, sequenced in a study of T cells in tuberculosis. Generated by immunoSEQ multiplex PCR, the TCRdb table keeps only in-frame clones and is missing some. The sample shows about 23,000 clones, around 97% of them seen only once. Sample: PBMCs. The receptors here all came from a donor between 5 and 29 years old with latent tuberculosis or without tuberculosis infection.

This rearrangement joins TRBV10-3 to TRBJ1-5; D uncertain. Per the germline V gene, CDR1 is ENHRY and CDR2 is SYGVKD. The germline V and J ends were trimmed by 0 bases and 6 bases, with 12 bases remaining between them. The CDR3 has 15 amino acids. CDR3 sequence: CAISESKAMGQPQHF. CDR3 nucleotides: TGTGCCATCAGTGAGTCCAAAGCGATGGGTCAGCCCCAGCATTTT.

The chain has TRBV5-6 and TRBJ1-1; D might be TRBD1 (5 bases). Trimming took 1 base from V and 5 from J, leaving 9 bases between them. The CDR3 sequence is 13 residues long. Germline V gene data show CDR1 as SGHDT and CDR2 as YYEEEE. CDR3 sequence reads: CASSLWGGTEAFF. In DNA, the CDR3 is TGTGCCAGCAGCTTGTGGGGGGGAACTGAAGCTTTCTTT.

The V call is TRBV27, the J call TRBJ2-7; TRBD2 might be the D (6 bases). CDR3 length equals 14 residues. The V gene's germline CDR1 is MNHEY and CDR2 SMNVEV (reference sequence). Trimming shortened V by 8 bases and J by 0 bases, and 14 bases separated the two germline ends. The CDR3 DNA follows: TGTGCCAGCGGGCTGGGGGGTAGCTCCTACGAGCAGTACTTC. It encodes CASGLGGSSYEQYF.

The rearrangement links TRBV15 to TRBJ2-3; 14 bases fit TRBD2. The CDR3 is made up of 18 amino acids. Germline V gene sequence: CDR1 LNHNV, CDR2 YYDKDF (reference sequence). V shed 3 bases, J shed 1 base, and the junction held 6 bases outside the gene matches. The CDR3 region is CATSRARTSGGRTDTQYF. Here the CDR3 DNA reads TGTGCCACCAGCAGGGCCCGGACTAGCGGGGGGCGCACAGATACGCAGTATTTT.

The J gene is TRBJ2-1, the V gene TRBV7-8, with D tentatively TRBD2 (5 bases). CDR1 SGHVS and CDR2 FQNEAQ come from the germline V gene. With 2 bases removed from V and 0 bases from J, the gap between germline ends came to 8 bases. The CDR3 runs 15 residues. CDR3 nucleotides: TGTGCCAGCAGCTTAATAGCGAGCTCCTACAATGAGCAGTTCTTC. Encoded protein: CASSLIASSYNEQFF.

The V and J genes are TRBV6-6 and TRBJ1-2; TRBD1 agrees at 11 bases. The germline CDR1 and CDR2 sequences are MNHNY and SVGAGI (reference sequence). The V segment lost 3 bases and the J segment 4 bases; nucleotides outside the gene matches: 1. The CDR3 has 14 residues. The CDR3 DNA is TGTGCCAGCAGTTATGGGACAGGGGGCTATGGCTACACCTTC. Protein: CASSYGTGGYGYTF.

The chain combines TRBV10-3 with TRBJ1-2; 7 bases align to TRBD1. Germline CDR1 is ENHRY and CDR2 is SYGVKD. The CDR3 is 12 residues long. Trimming removed 11 bases from V and 4 bases from J; junction bases left unmatched: 7. The CDR3 nucleotides read TGTGCCGCAACTCAGGGGGGCTATGGCTACACCTTC. As protein: CAATQGGYGYTF.

The rearrangement uses TRBV7-8 and TRBJ2-1; 12 bases are a match to TRBD2. The CDR3 extends over 18 amino acids. V was pared by 5 bases and J by 6 bases, with 14 bases of the junction left unmatched. Germline V gives CDR1 SGHVS, CDR2 FQNEAQ. The CDR3 loop is CASSTNRPLAGGPNEQFF. The CDR3 nucleotides read TGTGCCAGCAGCACCAACCGCCCCCTAGCGGGGGGGCCCAATGAGCAGTTCTTC.

This clone was detected once. The chain has TRBV9 and TRBJ2-1; TRBD2 aligns across 10 bases. The CDR3 sequence is 21 residues long. J was trimmed by 0 bases and V by 4 bases; bases with no gene match: 19. Germline-derived CDR1 and CDR2 are SGDLS and YYNGEE. CDR3 amino acids: CASSPRKTSGLSPSSYNEQFF. CDR3 DNA sequence: TGTGCCAGCAGCCCCCGAAAGACTAGCGGGCTATCACCGAGCTCCTACAATGAGCAGTTCTTC.

This clone was seen a single time. This chain joins TRBV19 and TRBJ2-6, with a weak D call TRBD2 (6 bases). CDR1 and CDR2 from the germline V gene are LNHDA and SQIVND (reference sequence). The CDR3 sequence is 16 residues long. The germline V and J ends were trimmed by 3 bases and 3 bases, with 12 bases remaining between them. The CDR3 DNA follows: TGTGCCAGTAGTATCTCAGCGGGTAGTGGGGCCAACGTCCTGACTTTC. Its translation: CASSISAGSGANVLTF.

V is TRBV5-5 and J is TRBJ2-7, with 10 bases matching TRBD2. V lost 2 bases to trimming and J lost 3 bases; unmatched junction nucleotides: 11. This CDR3 has 17 amino acids. Germline values: CDR1 SGHKS, CDR2 YYEKEE (reference sequence). The CDR3 DNA sequence: TGTGCCAGCAGCTTAGGAGAGACACTAGCGGGATTCTACGAGCAGTACTTC. This translates into CASSLGETLAGFYEQYF.

This chain links TRBV28 with TRBJ2-1, with 11 nucleotides matching TRBD2. J was trimmed by 4 bases and V by 4 bases; bases with no gene match: 3. The CDR3 contains 15 residues. Germline values: CDR1 MDHEN, CDR2 SYDVKM. As DNA, the CDR3 is TGTGCCAGCAGTTCGTTAGCGGGAGGGTACAATGAGCAGTTCTTC. This codes for CASSSLAGGYNEQFF. Variable domain in full (rest from reference TRBV28 and TRBJ2-1): DVKVTQSSRYLVKRTGEKVFLECVQDMDHENMFWYRQDPGLGLRLIYFSYDVKMKEKGDIPEGYSVSREKKERFSLILESASTNQTSMYLCASSSLAGGYNEQFFGPGTRLTVL.

V is TRBV10-3 and J is TRBJ1-1; 12 nucleotides match TRBD1. This CDR3 has 13 amino acids. Germline-derived CDR1 and CDR2 are ENHRY and SYGVKD. Unmatched junction bases numbered 4, after V lost 6 bases and J lost 8 bases. The CDR3 region is CAISRDRGLEAFF. In DNA, the CDR3 is TGTGCCATCAGCCGGGACAGGGGGCTGGAAGCTTTCTTT.

This clone appeared once. V and J are TRBV5-1 and TRBJ1-3, with D perhaps matching TRBD1 (6 bases). The germline CDR1 and CDR2 sequences are SGHRS and YFSETQ. V was shortened by 2 bases and J by 0 bases, with 12 bases between the two germline ends. This CDR3 has 16 residues. The CDR3 here is CASSFRDTSSGNTIYF. The DNA for the CDR3 is TGCGCCAGCAGCTTCCGGGACACAAGCTCTGGAAACACCATATATTTT.

The chain links TRBV7-2 to TRBJ1-2, with D possibly being TRBD1 (6 bases). V lost 5 bases to trimming and J lost 3 bases, with 13 bases between them. CDR3 length equals 14 residues. Germline V gene lookup returns CDR1 SGHTA and CDR2 FQGNSA. The CDR3 loop is CASSAHGQYYGYTF. CDR3 sequence (DNA): TGTGCCAGCAGCGCCCATGGACAGTACTATGGCTACACCTTC.

The chain has TRBV4-1 and TRBJ2-1, with D perhaps matching TRBD1 (5 bases). The germline V gene has CDR1 MGHRA and CDR2 YSYEKL. V lost 1 base to trimming and J lost 4 bases, with 17 bases between them. The CDR3 extends over 17 amino acids. The CDR3 reads CASSQGGGRTLYNEQFF. Written as DNA, the CDR3 is TGCGCCAGCAGCCAAGGGGGCGGTAGGACCCTATACAATGAGCAGTTCTTC.

V usage is TRBV18 and J usage is TRBJ2-1; 7 bases agree with TRBD1. J was trimmed by 7 bases and V by 2 bases; bases with no gene match: 2. CDR1 is KGHSH and CDR2 is LQKENI in the germline V gene. The CDR3 sequence is 13 residues long. The CDR3 reads CASSPTRGNEQFF. The CDR3 DNA sequence: TGTGCCAGCTCACCAACCAGGGGGAATGAGCAGTTCTTC.

The chain employs TRBV7-3 and TRBJ2-3; 7 bases align to TRBD2. The V gene's germline CDR1 is SGHTA and CDR2 FQGTGA. V shed 6 bases, J shed 4 bases, and the junction held 4 bases outside the gene matches. This CDR3 comprises 13 residues. This CDR3 is CASSAGVSDTQYF. The CDR3 nucleotides are TGTGCCAGCAGTGCGGGGGTTTCAGATACGCAGTATTTT.

This clone was counted a few times. V usage is TRBV12-5 and J usage is TRBJ1-1; TRBD1 might be the D (6 bases). The CDR3 has 13 residues. V was shortened by 6 bases and J by 2 bases, with 10 bases between the two germline ends. The germline CDR1 and CDR2 sequences are LGHNT and FRNRAP. CDR3 region: CASGLDSNTEAFF. The CDR3 coding sequence is TGTGCTAGTGGCCTGGACAGCAACACTGAAGCTTTCTTT.

The J gene is TRBJ1-2, the V gene TRBV4-1, with D uncertain. The CDR3 covers 15 residues. Trimming took 1 base from V and 8 from J, leaving 17 bases between them. Per germline, CDR1 MGHRA and CDR2 YSYEKL. CDR3 DNA: TGCGCCAGCAGCCAAGTTACGTTGTGGGCGCCAGGCTACACCTTC. It codes for CASSQVTLWAPGYTF.